The following is a T cell receptor (beta chain) sequence with its context. The target of this receptor is not known. Within one base of it there is no much larger clone, and no base qualities were kept. Looking up the germline V gene (reference sequence) yields CDR1 WNHNN and CDR2 SYGVQD. There are 14 amino acids in the CDR3, from cysteine to phenylalanine inclusive. Of all the DNA, just the CDR3 is kept, 42 bases in frame from base 1. Here V drops 3 bases and J drops 5 bases, and the junction holds 5 bases not matched to any gene. The data originate from a study of blood T cell repertoires in COVID-19 (dated by TCRdb to 2019 to 2021). Regarding the complete study: Collaborator samples came from the United States, Italy and Spain and covered acute and convalescent phases of COVID-19. The material from the prospective study consisted of cDNA or gDNA derived from T cells, B-cell-depleted T cells, or PBMCs. Subjects who had been exposed to COVID-19, were actively infected with it, or had recovered from it provided the deeply sampled blood TCRbeta repertoires that made up the dataset. The repertoires were made available in a free public database intended to serve as a resource for research on the immune response to SARS-CoV-2. The samples were drawn from the first 160 participants of the ongoing ImmuneRACE study and from 1,200 or so subjects provided by 6 global collaborators. Nearly every sample came with metadata listing a de-identified subject ID, COVID-19 status, age in years and sex. Where available, HLA class I and class II types were taken from metadata supplied by the sample provider and were not determined by assay-based typing.

TCRbeta CDR3 regions were amplified from genomic DNA by means of the immunoSEQ Assay, a bias-controlled multiplex PCR. Per the authors' processing: Nucleated cell counts per sample were estimated from amplification of reference gene primers within the assay. To quantify the absolute abundance of each unique TCRbeta CDR3 rearrangement, sequence reads were collapsed and filtered. Productive Simpson clonality was computed per sample as the square root of Simpson's diversity index over productive rearrangements. The table comes from immuneACCESS by way of TCRdb, which keeps in-frame sequences with V and J called. Part of the clones is missing from these tables; in studies checked, under half for an unresolved V gene and the rest for unknown reasons. The V and J calls and clone size come from that table; D and trimming were worked out from the DNA. Here the sample has 150,000 to 200,000 clones; roughly three quarters occur a single time. Around 14% of the sample is held by the ten biggest clonotypes.

Enrolling through a virtual design, the prospective study's participants ranged in age from roughly 18 to 89 years and lived across around 25 United States geographic areas. To assign participants to cohorts, the prospective study relied on clinical history that participants themselves reported in a screening survey and a study questionnaire. Exposed participants had been in contact with someone with a PCR-confirmed or clinician-diagnosed COVID-19 case within 2 weeks of study entry. Each participant in the prospective study had whole blood, serum and a nasopharyngeal or oropharyngeal swab collected by mobile phlebotomists. Prospective study participants could optionally give additional blood draws and questionnaires over an approximately two-month period. Prospective study blood samples were shipped either frozen or at room temperature before DNA extraction. Overall study results and their limits: The quantity of clinical and demographic metadata differed by source and by participant and was supplied without curation.

Material for sequencing was PBMCs or T cells enriched from blood (not recorded which). The sequence came from a man aged 55-75 years who had been exposed to COVID-19. In this chain, TRBV10-1 is recombined with TRBJ2-7; 9 bases in the junction line up with TRBD1. This receptor carries the CDR3 CASSDPGTGNEQYF. The DNA sequence is TGCGCCAGCAGTGACCCCGGGACAGGGAACGAGCAGTACTTC.